These 14 T cell receptor beta chains came from one sample sequenced in a study of CD8 T cells in ankylosing spondylitis. TCRdb reprocessed the 5' RACE reads with MiXCR, giving one entry per CDR3 protein. The profile shows about 390,000 distinct CDR3 sequences, 20% to 25% of them singletons. Overall study findings and caveats: A TCR beta motif of fewer than ten highly homologous variants appeared characteristic of ankylosing spondylitis blood.

Antigen specificity for these receptors is unknown. Sequencing was performed on blood, either unsorted or a sorted T cell fraction (not recorded which). Receptors originate from a male donor with ankylosing spondylitis.

This clonotype showed up many times. The rearrangement joins TRBV5-1 to TRBJ2-3, with 12 bases identical to TRBD2. Germline V gene lookup returns CDR1 SGHRS and CDR2 YFSETQ. There are 15 residues in the CDR3. The V gene end was trimmed by 7 bases and the J gene end by 4 bases; junction bases not matched to a gene: 7. The CDR3 DNA follows: TGCGCCAGCCGAGAGGGACTAGCGGGCGCAGATACGCAGTATTTT. It specifies CASREGLAGADTQYF.

The chain carries TRBV24-1 and TRBJ2-3; D may match TRBD1 or TRBD2 (6 bases each). The length of the CDR3 is 16 residues. Trimming shortened V by 9 bases and J by 2 bases, and 20 bases separated the two germline ends. Germline V gives CDR1 KGHDR, CDR2 SFDVKD. The CDR3 loop reads CATASGIGGPTDTQYF. CDR3 coding DNA: TGTGCCACCGCCTCTGGGATCGGGGGCCCCACAGATACGCAGTATTTT.

The chain has TRBV25-1 and TRBJ2-4; 14 nucleotides align to TRBD2. Germline assignment: CDR1 MGHDK and CDR2 SYGVNS. CDR3 length: 18 amino acids. Trimming at V came to 6 bases and at J to 3 bases, leaving 10 bases not matched to a gene. CDR3 DNA sequence: TGTGCCAGCAGCAAGGGACTAGCGGGAGTGTTCGGCAAAAACATTCAGTACTTC. Translating it yields CASSKGLAGVFGKNIQYF.

This clonotype was seen many times. The V gene is TRBV10-3, the J gene TRBJ1-5; D might be TRBD1 (5 bases). V lost 10 bases to trimming and J lost 3 bases, with 10 bases between them. This CDR3 region has 12 residues. CDR1 and CDR2 from the germline V gene are ENHRY and SYGVKD. CDR3 region: CATSRDNQPQHF. CDR3 bases: TGTGCCACCTCCAGGGACAATCAGCCCCAGCATTTT.

This clonotype was seen a handful of times. The rearrangement joins TRBV6-5 to TRBJ2-3; no definite D call. This CDR3 has 11 amino acids. Germline loops: CDR1 MNHEY, CDR2 SVGAGI. The V end was cut by 2 bases, the J end by 7 bases, with 4 bases between. CDR3 DNA: TGTGCCAGCAGTTACGGTTATACGCAGTATTTT. Its protein is CASSYGYTQYF.

The chain is built from TRBV5-6 and TRBJ2-3; D gene ambiguous. This CDR3 is 16 amino acids long. Per the germline V gene, CDR1 is SGHDT and CDR2 is YYEEEE. V was shortened by 4 bases and J by 2 bases, with 17 bases between the two germline ends. As DNA, the CDR3 is TGTGCCAGCAGCCCCGGGTGGGGTAGTTACACAGATACGCAGTATTTT. Amino acid sequence: CASSPGWGSYTDTQYF. The variable domain in full, completed from reference TRBV5-6 and TRBJ2-3, reads DAGVTQSPTHLIKTRGQQVTLRCSPKSGHDTVSWYQQALGQGPQFIFQYYEEEERQRGNFPDRFSGHQFPNYSSELNVNALLLGDSALYLCASSPGWGSYTDTQYFGPGTRLTVL.

The chain carries TRBV5-1 and TRBJ2-3; D could derive from TRBD1 or TRBD2 (5 bases each). There are 16 residues in the CDR3. Trimming cost V 4 bases and J 4 bases, with 19 bases left between them. Germline assignment: CDR1 SGHRS and CDR2 YFSETQ. The CDR3, as DNA: TGCGCCAGCAGCATGCCAGGGACGGCGGACTCAGATACGCAGTATTTT. This gives the protein CASSMPGTADSDTQYF.

The chain links TRBV10-3 to TRBJ1-1; TRBD1 is a possible D gene (5 bases). This CDR3 region has 13 residues. V was clipped by 4 bases and J by 5 bases, with 11 bases between them. The germline V gene encodes CDR1 ENHRY and CDR2 SYGVKD. Here the CDR3 DNA reads TGTGCCATCAGTGTCCGGGGGAGAACTGAAGCTTTCTTT. Its translation is CAISVRGRTEAFF.

This clonotype was seen a few times. The chain has TRBV20-1 and TRBJ2-1, with unresolved D. CDR1 is DFQATT, CDR2 SNEGSKA, per germline (reference sequence). The V end lost 2 bases, the J end lost 7 bases, and 9 bases lay between the germline ends. CDR3 size: 12 residues. CDR3 sequence: CSARREYNEQFF. DNA of the CDR3: TGCAGTGCTAGACGAGAGTATAATGAGCAGTTCTTC.

The sample holds a few counts of this clonotype. J is TRBJ2-4 and V is TRBV12-3 or TRBV12-4; tentative D call: TRBD1 (5 bases). V lost 3 bases, J lost 1 base, and 16 bases lay in between. This CDR3 is built from 17 residues. CDR3 sequence: CASSFYAGNGAKNIQYF. The DNA for the CDR3 is TGTGCCAGCAGTTTTTATGCAGGGAATGGGGCCAAAAACATTCAGTACTTC.

This chain connects TRBV20-1 to TRBJ2-7, with 9 positions matching TRBD2. The CDR3 is made up of 14 amino acids. Germline CDR1 is DFQATT and CDR2 is SNEGSKA (reference sequence). V dropped 5 bases and J dropped 2; count of bases not matched to a gene: 7. The CDR3 region is CSAARGGGPYEQYF. DNA of the CDR3: TGCAGTGCTGCGCGGGGGGGGGGACCCTACGAGCAGTACTTC.

This clonotype was recorded a few times. This sequence joins TRBV5-1 and TRBJ1-2, with D possibly matching TRBD1 (5 bases). The CDR3 consists of 16 residues. The germline V gene encodes CDR1 SGHRS and CDR2 YFSETQ. V was cut by 1 base and J by 0 bases, with 13 bases left in between. The CDR3 here is CASSLILGETNYGYTF. CDR3 DNA sequence: TGCGCCAGCAGCTTGATTTTGGGGGAGACTAACTATGGCTACACCTTC.

The chain uses TRBV13 and TRBJ2-1, with D uncertain. Trimming pared 6 bases from V and 0 bases from J, leaving 18 bases between. This CDR3 region has 17 residues. Germline loops: CDR1 PRHDT, CDR2 FYEKMQ (reference sequence). The CDR3: CASSRITPRSSYNEQFF. As DNA, the CDR3 is TGTGCCAGCAGTCGCATCACGCCGCGGAGCTCCTACAATGAGCAGTTCTTC.

The table lists this clonotype with a few counts. This chain joins TRBV29-1 and TRBJ1-3; D uncertain. CDR1 SQVTM and CDR2 ANQGSEA come from the germline V gene. This CDR3 region has 13 residues. The V gene lost 3 bases and the J gene lost 3 bases, with 9 bases spanning the gap. This CDR3 reads CSVEAHGGNTIYF. DNA of the CDR3: TGCAGCGTTGAGGCACATGGTGGAAACACCATATATTTT.